This T cell receptor beta chain stems from a study of glioma-infiltrating T cells. Findings of the study overall: Gliomas, especially low-grade, showed above-expected tissue-blood divergence; non-neoplastic patients showed below. Only very few CDR3 sequences appeared in both tissue and blood.

The V gene lost 5 bases and the J gene lost 2 bases, with 19 bases spanning the gap. The CDR3 has 18 amino acids. CDR1 is SGHTA and CDR2 is FQGNSA in the germline V gene. This clonotype was counted ten times or more. Its antigen remains unknown. Amplification of TCR alpha and beta CDR3 regions from RNA used iRepertoire nested multiplex PCR. Input was about 85-400 ng of tissue mRNA or PBMC total RNA. Using its own MiXCR run on the multiplex PCR reads, TCRdb lists one record per CDR3 protein. The profile shows 150,000 to 200,000 distinct CDR3 sequences, roughly 32% of them singletons. The source of this sequence is a human donor with low-grade glioma or glioblastoma, undergoing nonglioma brain surgery, or in good health (not recorded which). The sequenced sample was glioma tissue, nonneoplastic brain tissue, or PBMCs (not recorded which). The V gene is TRBV7-2, the J gene TRBJ1-6, with D possibly TRBD1 on 5 matching bases. The CDR3 nucleotides are TGTGCCAGCAGCCCTAGTCCCGGGACTGAAGCCTATAATTCACCCCTCCACTTT. It codes for CASSPSPGTEAYNSPLHF.